This T cell receptor beta chain comes out of a study of vaccination and CD4 T cells after COVID-19. Study in general: Convalescent cases consisted of six males and four females, of whom two were Hispanic.

Concerning this clonotype: No antigen is known for it.

This CDR3 spans 11 amino acids. Per germline, CDR1 DFQATT and CDR2 SNEGSKA (reference sequence). V lost 6 bases to trimming and J lost 1 base, with 5 bases between them. The treatment was: approximately 9-day PBMC culture with coronavirus spike peptide pools or control peptides (ViraFEST assay). Once obtained from cultured CD4+ T cells, the DNA was sequenced using the Oncomine TCR Beta short-read assay. In this case, cultured CD4+ T cells provided the extracted genomic DNA. TCRdb used MiXCR to reprocess the PCR reads, holding one entry per CDR3 protein. The sample includes about 15,000 distinct CDR3 sequences, around three fifths of them seen just once.

This receptor was obtained from a human donor who had recovered from COVID-19. Sequences were obtained from CD4+ T cells from blood, cultured in vitro. This chain connects TRBV20-1 to TRBJ2-3; D is undetermined. CDR3 DNA sequence: TGCAGTGCATCCGGCACAGATACGCAGTATTTT. It specifies CSASGTDTQYF.